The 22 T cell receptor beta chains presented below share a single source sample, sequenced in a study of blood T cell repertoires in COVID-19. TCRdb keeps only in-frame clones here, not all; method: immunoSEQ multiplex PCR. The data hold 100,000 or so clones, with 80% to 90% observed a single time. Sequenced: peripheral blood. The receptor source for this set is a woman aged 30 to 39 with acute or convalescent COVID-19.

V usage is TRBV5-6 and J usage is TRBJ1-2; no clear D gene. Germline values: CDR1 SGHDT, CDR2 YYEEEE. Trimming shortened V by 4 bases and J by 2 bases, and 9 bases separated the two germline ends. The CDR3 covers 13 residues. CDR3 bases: TGTGCCAGCAGCCCTGACAACAACTATGGCTACACCTTC. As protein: CASSPDNNYGYTF.

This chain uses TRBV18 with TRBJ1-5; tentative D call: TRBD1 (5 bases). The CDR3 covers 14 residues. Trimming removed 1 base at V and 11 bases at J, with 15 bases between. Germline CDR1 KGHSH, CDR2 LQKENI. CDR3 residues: CASSPLEGQSAQHF. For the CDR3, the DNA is TGTGCCAGCTCACCACTCGAAGGACAATCAGCCCAGCATTTT.

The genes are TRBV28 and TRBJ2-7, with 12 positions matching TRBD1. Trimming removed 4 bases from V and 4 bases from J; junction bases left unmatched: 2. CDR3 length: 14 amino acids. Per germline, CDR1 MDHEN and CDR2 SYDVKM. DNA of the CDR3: TGTGCCAGCAGTTGGGGACAGGGGGCTTACGAGCAGTACTTC. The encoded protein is CASSWGQGAYEQYF.

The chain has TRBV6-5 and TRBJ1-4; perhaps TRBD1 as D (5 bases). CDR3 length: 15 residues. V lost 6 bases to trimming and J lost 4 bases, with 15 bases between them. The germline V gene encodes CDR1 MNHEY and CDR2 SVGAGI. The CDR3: CASRRPGLNNEKLFF. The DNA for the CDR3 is TGTGCCAGCAGACGTCCGGGACTGAATAATGAAAAACTGTTTTTT.

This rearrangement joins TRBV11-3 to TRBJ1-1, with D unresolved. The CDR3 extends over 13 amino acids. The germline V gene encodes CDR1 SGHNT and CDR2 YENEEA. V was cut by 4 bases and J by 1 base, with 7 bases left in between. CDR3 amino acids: CASSWAGNTEAFF. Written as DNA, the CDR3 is TGTGCCAGCAGCTGGGCGGGGAACACTGAAGCTTTCTTT.

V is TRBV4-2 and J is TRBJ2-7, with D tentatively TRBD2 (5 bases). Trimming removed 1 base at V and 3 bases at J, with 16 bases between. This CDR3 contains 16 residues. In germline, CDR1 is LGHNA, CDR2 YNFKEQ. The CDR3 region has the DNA TGTGCCAGCAGCCAAGGCGGGCCGGGAACCCTCTACGAGCAGTACTTC. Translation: CASSQGGPGTLYEQYF.

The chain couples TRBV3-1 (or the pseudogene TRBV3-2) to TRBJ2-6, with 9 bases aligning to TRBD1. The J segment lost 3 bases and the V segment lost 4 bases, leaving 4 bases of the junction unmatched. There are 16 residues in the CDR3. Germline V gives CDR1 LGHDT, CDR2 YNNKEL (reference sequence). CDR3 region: CASSRNRGRGANVLTF. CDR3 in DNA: TGTGCCAGCAGCCGGAACAGGGGGCGTGGGGCCAACGTCCTGACTTTC.

CDR3 sequence reads: CASSPPTFTGELFF. The CDR3 coding sequence is TGTGCCAGCAGCCCCCCGACATTCACCGGGGAGCTGTTTTTT. This sequence joins TRBV6-6 and TRBJ2-2; no clear D. Germline CDR1 and CDR2: MNHNY and SVGAGI (reference sequence). The CDR3 runs to 14 residues. The ends were cut back, 6 bases at V and 4 bases at J, with 12 bases in the middle.

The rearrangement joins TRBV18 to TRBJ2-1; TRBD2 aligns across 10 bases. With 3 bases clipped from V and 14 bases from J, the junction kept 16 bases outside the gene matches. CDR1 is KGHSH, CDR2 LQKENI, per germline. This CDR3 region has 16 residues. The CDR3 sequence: CASSPTSVLAGAWEFF. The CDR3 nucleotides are TGTGCCAGCTCACCTACCTCGGTTCTAGCGGGGGCGTGGGAGTTCTTC.

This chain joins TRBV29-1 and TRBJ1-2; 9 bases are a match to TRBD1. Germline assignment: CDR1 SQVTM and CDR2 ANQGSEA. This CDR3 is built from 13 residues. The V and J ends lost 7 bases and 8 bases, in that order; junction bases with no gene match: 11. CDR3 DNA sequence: TGCAGCGCCTTCATCCGGGACAGGGAAGGCTACACCTTC. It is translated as CSAFIRDREGYTF.

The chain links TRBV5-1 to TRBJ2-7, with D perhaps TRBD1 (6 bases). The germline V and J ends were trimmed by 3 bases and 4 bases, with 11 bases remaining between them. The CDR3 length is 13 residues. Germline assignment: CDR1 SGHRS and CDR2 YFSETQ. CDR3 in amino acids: CASSYGQSYEQYF. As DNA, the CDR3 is TGCGCCAGCAGCTATGGACAGTCGTACGAGCAGTACTTC.

The CDR3 sequence is CATRMLAGGSAYEQYF. Here the CDR3 DNA reads TGTGCCACCCGAATGCTAGCGGGGGGGAGCGCCTACGAGCAGTACTTC. This chain uses TRBV27 with TRBJ2-7; TRBD2 agrees at 12 bases. From germline, CDR1 is MNHEY and CDR2 SMNVEV (reference sequence). Trimming cost V 10 bases and J 2 bases; bases outside gene matches: 12. The CDR3 contains 16 residues.

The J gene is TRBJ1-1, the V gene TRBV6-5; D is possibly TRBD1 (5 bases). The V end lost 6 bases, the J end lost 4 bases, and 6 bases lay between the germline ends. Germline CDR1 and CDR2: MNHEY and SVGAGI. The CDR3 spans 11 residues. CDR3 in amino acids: CASRGGTEAFF. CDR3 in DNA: TGTGCCAGCAGGGGGGGCACTGAAGCTTTCTTT.

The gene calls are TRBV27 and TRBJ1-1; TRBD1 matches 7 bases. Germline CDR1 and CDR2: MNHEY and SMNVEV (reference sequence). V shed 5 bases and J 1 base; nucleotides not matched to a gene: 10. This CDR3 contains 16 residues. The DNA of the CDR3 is TGTGCCAGCAGTCCCCGACAGGGCCTAACGAACACTGAAGCTTTCTTT. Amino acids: CASSPRQGLTNTEAFF.

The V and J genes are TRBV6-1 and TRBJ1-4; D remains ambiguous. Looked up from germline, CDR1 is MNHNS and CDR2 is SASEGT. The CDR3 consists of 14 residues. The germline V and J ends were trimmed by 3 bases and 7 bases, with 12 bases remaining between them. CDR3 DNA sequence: TGTGCCAGCAGTGACCCCGGCGGTAGTGAAAAACTGTTTTTT. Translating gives CASSDPGGSEKLFF.

The CDR3: CASSQSLAEVEFF. In nucleotides, the CDR3 is TGTGCCAGCAGTCAATCGCTAGCCGAAGTGGAGTTCTTC. The chain links TRBV2 to TRBJ2-1; perhaps TRBD2 as D (5 bases). Germline CDR1 SNHLY, CDR2 FYNNEI. The CDR3 covers 13 residues. Trimming took off 5 bases at V and 14 bases at J, with 19 bases between the two ends.

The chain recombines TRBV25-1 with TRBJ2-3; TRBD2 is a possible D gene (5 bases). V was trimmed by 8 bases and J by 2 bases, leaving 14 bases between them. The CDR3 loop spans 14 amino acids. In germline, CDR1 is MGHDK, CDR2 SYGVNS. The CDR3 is CASGQLVLTDTQYF. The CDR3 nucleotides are TGTGCCAGCGGCCAACTAGTCCTCACAGATACGCAGTATTTT.

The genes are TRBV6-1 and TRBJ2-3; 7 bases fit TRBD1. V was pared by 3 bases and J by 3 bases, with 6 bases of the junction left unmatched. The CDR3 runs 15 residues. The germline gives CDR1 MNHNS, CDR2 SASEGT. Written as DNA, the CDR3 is TGTGCCAGCAGTGAGTCAGGGGGTAGGACAGATACGCAGTATTTT. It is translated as CASSESGGRTDTQYF.

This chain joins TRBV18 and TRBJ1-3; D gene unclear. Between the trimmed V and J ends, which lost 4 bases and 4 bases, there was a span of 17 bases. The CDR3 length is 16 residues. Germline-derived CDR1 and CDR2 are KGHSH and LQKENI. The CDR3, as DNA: TGTGCCAGCTCACTCCAGGCGGCTCCGGGGGGAAACACCATATATTTT. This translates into CASSLQAAPGGNTIYF.

For the CDR3, the DNA is TGTGCCAGCAGTTCCGGGACAGGGTTTCACGAGCAGTACTTC. This gives the protein CASSSGTGFHEQYF. V gene TRBV27 combines with J gene TRBJ2-7; 9 bases align to TRBD1. The V gene end was trimmed by 4 bases and the J gene end by 5 bases; junction bases not matched to a gene: 6. The CDR3 extends over 14 amino acids. CDR1 and CDR2 from the germline V gene are MNHEY and SMNVEV (reference sequence).

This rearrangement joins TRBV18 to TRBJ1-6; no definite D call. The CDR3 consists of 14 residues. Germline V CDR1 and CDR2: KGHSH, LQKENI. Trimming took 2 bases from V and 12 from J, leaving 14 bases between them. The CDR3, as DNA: TGTGCCAGCTCACCAGGTCCAGACTCGGGACCCCTCCACTTT. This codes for CASSPGPDSGPLHF.

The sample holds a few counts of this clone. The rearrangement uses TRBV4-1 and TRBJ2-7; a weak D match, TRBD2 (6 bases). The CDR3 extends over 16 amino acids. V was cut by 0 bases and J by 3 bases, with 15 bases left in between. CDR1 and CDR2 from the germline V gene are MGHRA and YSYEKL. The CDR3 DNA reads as TGCGCCAGCAGCCAAGATCGCGGCAGGGAGGACTACGAGCAGTACTTC. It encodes CASSQDRGREDYEQYF.